Sequencing of this T cell receptor beta chain was carried out in a study of PD-1 blockade in classical Hodgkin lymphoma. Overall study findings and caveats: What drove the repertoire differences, possibly disease activity or prior therapy, has not been defined.

V was cut by 10 bases and J by 9 bases, with 21 bases left in between. The CDR3 covers 13 residues. Germline loops: CDR1 SEHNR, CDR2 FQNEAQ (reference sequence). This table comes from immunoSEQ multiplex PCR, and its TCRdb copy is limited to in-frame clones, with some not included. The repertoire holds more than 4,000 clones, with 70% to 80% as singletons. The time point: cycle 4 day 1 (C4D1), after around six weeks of nivolumab. No patient escaped relapse after autologous stem cell transplantation, and brentuximab vedotin exposure varied. Magnetic negative selection of thawed PBMCs yielded the CD8+ T cells. Note on this clone: The antigen is unknown.

The rearrangement uses TRBV7-9 and TRBJ2-5; no definite D call. This sample comprised CD8+ T cells from blood, obtained before the fourth cycle of nivolumab. This clonotype was obtained from a human donor with classical Hodgkin lymphoma. The CDR3 here is CAIQHKTGLAQYF. CDR3 nucleotide sequence: TGTGCCATCCAGCACAAGACCGGGTTGGCCCAGTACTTC.